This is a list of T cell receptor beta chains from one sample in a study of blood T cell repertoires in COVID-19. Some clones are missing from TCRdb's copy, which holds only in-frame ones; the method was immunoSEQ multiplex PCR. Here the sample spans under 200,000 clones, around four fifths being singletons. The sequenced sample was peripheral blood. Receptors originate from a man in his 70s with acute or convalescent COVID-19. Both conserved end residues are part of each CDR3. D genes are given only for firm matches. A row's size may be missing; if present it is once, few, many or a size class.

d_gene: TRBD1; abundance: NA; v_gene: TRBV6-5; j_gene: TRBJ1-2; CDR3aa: CASRTGQSYGYTF; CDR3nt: TGTGCCAGCAGAACGGGACAGTCCTATGGCTACACCTTC
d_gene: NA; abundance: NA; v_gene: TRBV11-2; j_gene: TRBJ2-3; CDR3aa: CASSLVGGGLDTQYF; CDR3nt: TGTGCCAGCAGCTTAGTCGGAGGGGGCCTAGATACGCAGTATTTT
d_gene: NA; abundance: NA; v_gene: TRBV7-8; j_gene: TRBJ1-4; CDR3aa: CASSRQIPNEKLFF; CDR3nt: TGTGCCAGCAGCCGACAGATTCCTAATGAAAAACTGTTTTTT
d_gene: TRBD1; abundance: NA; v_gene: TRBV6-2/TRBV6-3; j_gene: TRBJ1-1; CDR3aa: CASSYHRGAEAFF; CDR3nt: TGTGCCAGCAGTTACCACAGGGGCGCTGAAGCTTTCTTT
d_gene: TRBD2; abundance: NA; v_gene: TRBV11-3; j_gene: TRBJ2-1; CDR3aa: CASSLAGGNEQFF; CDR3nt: TGTGCCAGCAGCTTAGCGGGGGGGAATGAGCAGTTCTTC
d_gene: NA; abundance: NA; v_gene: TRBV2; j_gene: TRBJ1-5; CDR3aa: CASSETRQGGNQPQHF; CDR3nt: TGTGCCAGCAGTGAAACACGGCAGGGTGGCAATCAGCCCCAGCATTTT
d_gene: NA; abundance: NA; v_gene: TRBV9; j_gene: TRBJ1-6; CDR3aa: CASSVRSLQQHSPLHF; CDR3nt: TGTGCCAGCAGCGTTAGAAGCTTACAGCAACATTCACCCCTCCACTTT
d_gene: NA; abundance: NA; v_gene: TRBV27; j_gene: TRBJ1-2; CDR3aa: CASTGGLDGYTF; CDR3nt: TGTGCCAGCACCGGAGGGCTCGATGGCTACACCTTC
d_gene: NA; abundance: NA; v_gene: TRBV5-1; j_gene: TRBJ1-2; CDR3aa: CASSLVGGPGYTF; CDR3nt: TGCGCCAGCAGCTTGGTAGGGGGTCCCGGCTACACCTTC
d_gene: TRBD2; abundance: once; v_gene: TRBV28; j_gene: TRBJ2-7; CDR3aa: CASSLQSGGVRTEQYF; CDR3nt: TGTGCCAGCAGTTTACAGTCGGGAGGAGTCCGTACCGAGCAGTACTTC
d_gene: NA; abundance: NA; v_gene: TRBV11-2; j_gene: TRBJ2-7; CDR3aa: CASSERQYEQYF; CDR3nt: TGTGCCAGCAGCGAACGACAGTACGAGCAGTACTTC
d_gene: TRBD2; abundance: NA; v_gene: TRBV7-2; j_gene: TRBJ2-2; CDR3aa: CASSPGTSGRFGELFF; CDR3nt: TGTGCCAGCAGCCCCGGGACTAGCGGACGGTTCGGGGAGCTGTTTTTT
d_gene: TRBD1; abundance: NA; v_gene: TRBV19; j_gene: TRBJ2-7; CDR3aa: CANLRDRASYEQYF; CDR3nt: TGTGCCAACCTCCGGGACAGGGCTTCCTACGAGCAGTACTTC
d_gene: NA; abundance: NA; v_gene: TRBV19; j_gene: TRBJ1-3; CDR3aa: CASTFYRPTSGNTIYF; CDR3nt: TGTGCCAGTACCTTCTACAGGCCTACCTCTGGAAACACCATATATTTT
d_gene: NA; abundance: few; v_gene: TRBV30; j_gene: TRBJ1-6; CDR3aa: CAWSPQINSPLHF; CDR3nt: TGTGCCTGGAGTCCACAGATTAATTCACCCCTCCACTTT
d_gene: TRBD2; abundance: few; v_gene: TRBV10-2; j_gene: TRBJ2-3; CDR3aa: CASRIAGGSTDTQYF; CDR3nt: TGCGCCAGCAGAATAGCGGGAGGGAGCACAGATACGCAGTATTTT
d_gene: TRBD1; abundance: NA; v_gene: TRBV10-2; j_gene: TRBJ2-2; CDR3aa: CASSLGTGGLSGTGELFF; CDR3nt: TGCGCCAGCAGTCTTGGGACAGGGGGCTTAAGTGGCACCGGGGAGCTGTTTTTT
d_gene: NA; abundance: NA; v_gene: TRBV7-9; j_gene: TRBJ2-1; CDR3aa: CASSLEAGEQFF; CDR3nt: TGTGCCAGCAGCTTAGAGGCCGGGGAGCAGTTCTTC
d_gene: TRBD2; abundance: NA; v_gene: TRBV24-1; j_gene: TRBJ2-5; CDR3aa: CATSSGRETQYF; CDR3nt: TGTGCCACTAGTAGCGGGAGAGAGACCCAGTACTTC
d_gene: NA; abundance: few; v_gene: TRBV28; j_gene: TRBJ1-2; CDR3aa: CATHRYGYTF; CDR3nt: TGTGCCACCCACAGATATGGCTACACCTTC
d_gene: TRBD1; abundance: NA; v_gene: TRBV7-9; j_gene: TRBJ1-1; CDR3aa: CASSFGSGGLNTEAFF; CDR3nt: TGTGCCAGCAGCTTTGGGTCAGGGGGATTGAACACTGAAGCTTTCTTT
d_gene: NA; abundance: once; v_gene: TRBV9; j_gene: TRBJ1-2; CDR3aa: CASSVSGANYGYTF; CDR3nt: TGTGCCAGCAGCGTTTCAGGGGCTAACTATGGCTACACCTTC
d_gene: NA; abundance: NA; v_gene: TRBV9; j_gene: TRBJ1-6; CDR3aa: CASSVGTDYSPLHF; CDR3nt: TGTGCCAGCAGCGTAGGGACAGATTATTCACCCCTCCACTTT
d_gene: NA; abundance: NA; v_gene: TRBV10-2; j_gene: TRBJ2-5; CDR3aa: CASKSGRETQYF; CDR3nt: TGCGCCAGCAAATCAGGGCGAGAGACCCAGTACTTC
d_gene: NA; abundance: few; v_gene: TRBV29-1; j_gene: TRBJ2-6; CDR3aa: CSVEDAGAGANVLTF; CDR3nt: TGCAGCGTTGAAGATGCAGGGGCTGGGGCCAACGTCCTGACTTTC
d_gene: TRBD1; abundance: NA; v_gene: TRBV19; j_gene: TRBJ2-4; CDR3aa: CASSETGGAKNIQYF; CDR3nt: TGTGCCAGTAGTGAGACAGGGGGAGCCAAAAACATTCAGTACTTC
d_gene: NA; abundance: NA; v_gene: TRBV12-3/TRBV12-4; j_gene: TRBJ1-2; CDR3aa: CASSPTGFYGYTF; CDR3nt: TGTGCCAGCAGCCCGACAGGCTTCTATGGCTACACCTTC